A few counts support the clone carrying this T cell receptor (beta chain). No antigen is known for it. The data are from a study of OX40 agonist ivuxolimab in advanced cancers. Background on the study: Eligibility rules accepted prior anti-PD-1, anti-PD-L1 or anti-CTLA-4 therapy, and approximately 40% had some. General observations from the study: Expanded clones were, on average, more numerous in CD8+ T cells than in CD4+. Dosing at 0.1 to 3.0 mg/kg was accompanied by clonal expansion of CD4+ and CD8+ blood T cells by week 6.

Using immunoSEQ multiplex PCR, the repertoire was profiled, and TCRdb retains in-frame clones only, with some absent. The sample consists of some 46,000 clones, around 80% of them appearing once. No patient had autoimmune disease or received systemic immunosuppression. The CDR3 runs to 11 residues. In germline, CDR1 is SGHRS, CDR2 YFSETQ. V was cut by 5 bases and J by 4 bases, with 7 bases left in between. This rearrangement joins TRBV5-1 to TRBJ2-7; D tentatively reads TRBD1 or TRBD2 (5 bases each). The TCR sequence derives from an adult with an advanced solid tumor such as melanoma, head and neck, liver or kidney cancer. The specimen comprised CD4+ or CD8+ T cells sorted from blood, sampled in a trial of the OX40 agonist ivuxolimab. CDR3 sequence (DNA): TGCGCCAGCAGGGGGGAGTACGAGCAGTACTTC. As protein: CASRGEYEQYF.